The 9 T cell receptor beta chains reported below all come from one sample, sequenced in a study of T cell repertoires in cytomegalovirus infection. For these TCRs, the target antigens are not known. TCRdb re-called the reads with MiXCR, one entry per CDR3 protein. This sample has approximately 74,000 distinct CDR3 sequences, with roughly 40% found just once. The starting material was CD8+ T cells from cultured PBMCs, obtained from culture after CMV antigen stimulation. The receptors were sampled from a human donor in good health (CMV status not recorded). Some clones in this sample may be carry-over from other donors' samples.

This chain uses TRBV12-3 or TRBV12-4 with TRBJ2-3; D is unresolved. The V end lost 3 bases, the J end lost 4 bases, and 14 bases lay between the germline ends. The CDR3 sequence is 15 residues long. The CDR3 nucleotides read TGTGCCAGCAGTTTGGGCTCCGGGTCCGCAGATACGCAGTATTTT. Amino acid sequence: CASSLGSGSADTQYF.

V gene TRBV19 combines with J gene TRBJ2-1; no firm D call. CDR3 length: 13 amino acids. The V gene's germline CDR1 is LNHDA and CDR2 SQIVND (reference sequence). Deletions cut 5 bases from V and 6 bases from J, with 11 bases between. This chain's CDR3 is CASSLRALNEQFF. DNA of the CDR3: TGTGCCAGTAGTCTCCGGGCCCTCAATGAGCAGTTCTTC.

As DNA, the CDR3 is TGTGCCACCAGTGACCATAGCGGCCCCGAGCAGTTCTTC. Translated: CATSDHSGPEQFF. The chain joins TRBV24-1 to TRBJ2-1; possible D gene TRBD2, 6 bases. Germline-derived CDR1 and CDR2 are KGHDR and SFDVKD. Trimming shortened V by 4 bases and J by 10 bases, and 13 bases separated the two germline ends. CDR3 size: 13 residues.

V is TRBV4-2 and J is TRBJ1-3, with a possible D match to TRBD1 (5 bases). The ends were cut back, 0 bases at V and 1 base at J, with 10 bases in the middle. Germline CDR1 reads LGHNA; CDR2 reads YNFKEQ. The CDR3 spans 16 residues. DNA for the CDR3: TGTGCCAGCAGCCAAGATGGGCCAGGGTCTGGAAACACCATATATTTT. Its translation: CASSQDGPGSGNTIYF.

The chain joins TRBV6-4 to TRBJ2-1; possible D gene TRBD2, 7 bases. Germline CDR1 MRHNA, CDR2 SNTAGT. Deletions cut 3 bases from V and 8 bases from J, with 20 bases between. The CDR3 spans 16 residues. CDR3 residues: CASSERGGGGDDEQFF. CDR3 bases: TGTGCCAGCAGTGAACGTGGGGGGGGCGGGGACGATGAGCAGTTCTTC.

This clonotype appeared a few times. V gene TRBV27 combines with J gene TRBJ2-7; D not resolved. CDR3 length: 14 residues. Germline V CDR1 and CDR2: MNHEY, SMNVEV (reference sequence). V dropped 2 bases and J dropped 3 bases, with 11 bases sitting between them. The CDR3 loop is CASSLGPAGYEQYF. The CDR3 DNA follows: TGTGCCAGCAGTTTAGGGCCGGCCGGCTACGAGCAGTACTTC.

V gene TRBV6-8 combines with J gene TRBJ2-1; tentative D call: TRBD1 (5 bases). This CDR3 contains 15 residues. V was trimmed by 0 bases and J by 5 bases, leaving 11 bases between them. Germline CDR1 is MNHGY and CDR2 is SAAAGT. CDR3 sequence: CASSYSILGDNEQFF. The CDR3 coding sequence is TGTGCCAGCAGTTACTCCATCCTAGGGGACAATGAGCAGTTCTTC.

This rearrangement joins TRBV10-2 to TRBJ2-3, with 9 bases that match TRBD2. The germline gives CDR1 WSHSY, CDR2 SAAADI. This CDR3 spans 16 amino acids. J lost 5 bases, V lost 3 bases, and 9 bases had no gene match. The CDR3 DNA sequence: TGCGCCAGCAGTGATCTGGCGGGGGGGCCCGGAGATACGCAGTATTTT. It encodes CASSDLAGGPGDTQYF.

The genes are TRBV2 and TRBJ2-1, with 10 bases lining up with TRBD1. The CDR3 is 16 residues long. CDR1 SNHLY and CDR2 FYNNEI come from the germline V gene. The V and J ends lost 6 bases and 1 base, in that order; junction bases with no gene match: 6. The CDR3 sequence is CASRTGTGDSYNEQFF. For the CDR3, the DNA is TGTGCCAGCAGGACCGGGACAGGGGATTCCTACAATGAGCAGTTCTTC.